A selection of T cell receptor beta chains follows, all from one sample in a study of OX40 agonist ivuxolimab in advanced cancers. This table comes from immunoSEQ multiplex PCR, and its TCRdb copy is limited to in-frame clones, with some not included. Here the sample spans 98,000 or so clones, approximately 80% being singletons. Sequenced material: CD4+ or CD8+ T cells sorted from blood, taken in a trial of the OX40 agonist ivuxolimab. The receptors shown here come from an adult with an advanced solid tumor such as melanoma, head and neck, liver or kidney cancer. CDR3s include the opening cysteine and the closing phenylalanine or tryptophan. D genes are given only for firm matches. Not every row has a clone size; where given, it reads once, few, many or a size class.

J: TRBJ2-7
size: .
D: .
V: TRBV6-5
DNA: TGTGCCAGCATCCCAATGGGCAGGGAGGACGAGCAGTACTTC
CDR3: CASIPMGREDEQYF

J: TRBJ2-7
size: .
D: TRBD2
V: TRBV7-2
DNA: TGTGCCAGCAGCTTAGTAGCGGGATACGAGCAGTACTTC
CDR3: CASSLVAGYEQYF

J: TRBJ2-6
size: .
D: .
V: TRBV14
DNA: TGTGCCAGCAGCCAATCGTGGGGGGCCAACGTCCTGACTTTC
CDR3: CASSQSWGANVLTF

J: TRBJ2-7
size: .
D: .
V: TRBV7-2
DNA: TGTGCCAGCAGCTTAAGGGACCATACCTACGAGCAGTACTTC
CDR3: CASSLRDHTYEQYF

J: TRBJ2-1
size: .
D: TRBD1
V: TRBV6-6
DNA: TGTGCCAGCTGCCTCTGGGACAGGGGGGACAATGAGCAGTTCTTC
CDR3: CASCLWDRGDNEQFF

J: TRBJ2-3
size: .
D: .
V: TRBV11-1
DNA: TGTGCCAGCACTTATAGGGGGACGGAGGATACGCAGTATTTT
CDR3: CASTYRGTEDTQYF

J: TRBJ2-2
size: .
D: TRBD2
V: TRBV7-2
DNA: TGTGCCAGCAGCTCCCGATCTAGCGGGAGTAGTGGCACCGGGGAGCTGTTTTTT
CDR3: CASSSRSSGSSGTGELFF

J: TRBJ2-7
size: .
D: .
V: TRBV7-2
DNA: TGTGCCAGCAGCTTACTAGCCTACGAGCAGTACTTC
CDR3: CASSLLAYEQYF

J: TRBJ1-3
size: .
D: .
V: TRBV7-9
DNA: TGTGCCAGCAGCTTAGTGGGAGTCGGGGGAAACACCATATATTTT
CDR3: CASSLVGVGGNTIYF

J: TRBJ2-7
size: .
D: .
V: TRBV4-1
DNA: TGCGCCAGCAGCCATCCCGGTCGGGACGAGCAGTACTTC
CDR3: CASSHPGRDEQYF

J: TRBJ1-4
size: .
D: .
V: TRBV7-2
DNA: TGTGCCAGCAGCTTATCAACGTCGGTCGGGGGCGGACCACCAACTTTT
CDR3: CASSLSTSVGGGPPTF

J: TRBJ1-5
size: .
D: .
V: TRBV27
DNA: TGTGCCAGCAGTTTATCGAGTACGGTCGTCCAGCCCCAGCATTTT
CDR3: CASSLSSTVVQPQHF

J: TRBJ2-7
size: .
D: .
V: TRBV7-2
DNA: TGTGCCAGCAGCCCAGGGTTCTCCTACGAGCAGTACTTC
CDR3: CASSPGFSYEQYF

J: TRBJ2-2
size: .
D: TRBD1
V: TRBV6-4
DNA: TGTGCCAGCAGTGACTTGGGGACAGGGAACACCGGGGAGCTGTTTTTT
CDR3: CASSDLGTGNTGELFF

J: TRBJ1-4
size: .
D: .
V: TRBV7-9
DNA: TGTGCCAGCAGCTTAACGACCTGGGGAGAAAAACTGTTTTTT
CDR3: CASSLTTWGEKLFF

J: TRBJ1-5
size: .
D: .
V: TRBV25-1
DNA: TGTGCCAGCAGGGGTACTAGCAATCAGCCCCAGCATTTT
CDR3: CASRGTSNQPQHF

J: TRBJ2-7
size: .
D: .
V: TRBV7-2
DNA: TGTGCCAGCAGTCCGCAGGGACTTATCGAAGAAGACGAGCAGTACTTC
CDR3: CASSPQGLIEEDEQYF

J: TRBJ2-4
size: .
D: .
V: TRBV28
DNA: TGTGCCAGCACCCTTGGGACGTTTCAGTACTTC
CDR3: CASTLGTFQYF

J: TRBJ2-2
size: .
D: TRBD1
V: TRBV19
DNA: TGTGCCAGTAGTTTTCGGACAGGGAGCCACACCGGGGAGCTGTTTTTT
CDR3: CASSFRTGSHTGELFF

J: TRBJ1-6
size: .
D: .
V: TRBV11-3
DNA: TGTGCCAGCAGCGCTGACAGAGATTCACCCCTCCACTTT
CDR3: CASSADRDSPLHF

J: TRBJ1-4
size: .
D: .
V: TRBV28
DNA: TGTGCCAGCAGTTTGGGCCCCGCGGAAAAACTGTTTTTT
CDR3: CASSLGPAEKLFF

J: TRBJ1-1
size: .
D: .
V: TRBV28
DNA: TGTGCCAGCAAGCGGGCGAACACTGAAGCTTTCTTT
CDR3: CASKRANTEAFF

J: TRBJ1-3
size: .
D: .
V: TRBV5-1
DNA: TGCGCCAGCAGCTTGGGTATTACAAGGGAAAACACCATATATTTT
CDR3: CASSLGITRENTIYF

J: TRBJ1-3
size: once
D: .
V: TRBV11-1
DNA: TGTGCCAGCAGCTTCACAGGGACCCTTGGAAACACCATATATTTT
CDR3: CASSFTGTLGNTIYF

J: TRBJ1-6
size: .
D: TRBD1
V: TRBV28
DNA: TGTGCCAGCAGTCCGCCCCCACAGGGGGTCTCACGTTCACCCCTCCACTTT
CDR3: CASSPPPQGVSRSPLHF

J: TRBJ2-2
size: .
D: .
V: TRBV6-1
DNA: TGTGCCAGCAGGAAGGGGAACTTGAACACCGGGGAGCTGTTTTTT
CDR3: CASRKGNLNTGELFF

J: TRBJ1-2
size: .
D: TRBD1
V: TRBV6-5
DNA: TGTGCCATTTTCGGGACAGGGCTTAACTATGGCTACACCTTC
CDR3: CAIFGTGLNYGYTF

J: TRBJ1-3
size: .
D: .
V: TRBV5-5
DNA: TGTGCCAGCAGCTTCGAGGGTGCTAGAAACACCATATATTTT
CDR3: CASSFEGARNTIYF

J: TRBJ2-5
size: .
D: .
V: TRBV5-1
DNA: TGCGCCAGCAGCTCGGGGGTACTAGAGGCCCAGTACTTC
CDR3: CASSSGVLEAQYF

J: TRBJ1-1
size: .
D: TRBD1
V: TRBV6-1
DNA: TGTGCCAGCAGGACAGGGGGAGGGACTGAAGCTTTCTTT
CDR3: CASRTGGGTEAFF

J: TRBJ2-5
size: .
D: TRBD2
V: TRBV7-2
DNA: TGTGCCAGCAGCTTCGGGGGGAGTGGTGAGACCCAGTACTTC
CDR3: CASSFGGSGETQYF

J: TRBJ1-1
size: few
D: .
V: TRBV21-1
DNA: TGTGCCAGCAGCCCCCGACCGGGGGTATCGACCTTTGCTTTCTTT
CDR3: CASSPRPGVSTFAFF

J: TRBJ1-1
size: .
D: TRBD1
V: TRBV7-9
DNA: TGTGCCAGCAGCTTAGACGGGACAGGGAGGACTGAAGCTTTCTTT
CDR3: CASSLDGTGRTEAFF

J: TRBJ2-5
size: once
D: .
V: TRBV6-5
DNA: TGTGCCAGCAGGCCGACAGTGCAAGAGACCCAGTACTTC
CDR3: CASRPTVQETQYF

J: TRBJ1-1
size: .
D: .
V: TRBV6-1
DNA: TGTGCCAGCAGTGAACAGGGAACGACTGAAGCTTTCTTT
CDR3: CASSEQGTTEAFF

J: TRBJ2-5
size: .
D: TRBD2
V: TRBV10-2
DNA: TGCGCCAGCAGAGGACTAGCGGGAGAGGCCCAGTACTTC
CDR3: CASRGLAGEAQYF

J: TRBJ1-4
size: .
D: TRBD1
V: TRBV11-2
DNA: TGTGCCAGCAGCCGACAGGGCCCCAATGAAAAACTGTTTTTT
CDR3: CASSRQGPNEKLFF

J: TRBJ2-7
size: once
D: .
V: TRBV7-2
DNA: TGTGCCAGCAGCTTCAGCTACGAGCAGTACTTC
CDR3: CASSFSYEQYF

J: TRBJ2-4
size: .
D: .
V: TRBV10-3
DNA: TGCGCCATCAGTGAGTCGCCGTCCAGAAAAATTCTAGCCAAAAACATTCAGTACTTC
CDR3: CAISESPSRKILAKNIQYF

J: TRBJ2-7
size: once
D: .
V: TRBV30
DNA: TGTGCCTGGAACCGTGGGCAGGCAATCTACGAGCAGTACTTC
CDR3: CAWNRGQAIYEQYF